This TCR beta chain was recorded in a study of OX40 agonist ivuxolimab in advanced cancers. Study in general: The eligibility criteria allowed prior anti-PD-1, anti-PD-L1 or anti-CTLA-4 therapy, and 30% to 40% had some. There were three patients with partial responses, one having hepatocellular carcinoma and two cutaneous melanoma.

Some clones are missing from TCRdb's copy, which holds only in-frame ones; the method was immunoSEQ multiplex PCR. The table shows about 59,000 clones, with approximately 82% occurring only once. CDR1 is SGHRS and CDR2 is YFSETQ in the germline V gene. V was clipped by 4 bases and J by 1 base, with 14 bases between them. This CDR3 contains 16 residues. Patients were excluded for autoimmune disease history or systemic immunosuppression. Blood draws occurred at baseline, cycle 4 day 1, and cycle 7 day 1. This TCR came from an adult with an advanced solid tumor such as melanoma, head and neck, liver or kidney cancer. The specimen comprised CD4+ or CD8+ T cells sorted from blood, sampled in a trial of the OX40 agonist ivuxolimab. The chain employs TRBV5-1 and TRBJ2-2; TRBD2 might be the D (5 bases). The CDR3 is CASSPVRGMNTGELFF. The CDR3 DNA sequence: TGCGCCAGCAGCCCGGTTAGAGGGATGAACACCGGGGAGCTGTTTTTT. Combining the CDR3 with reference TRBV5-1 and TRBJ2-2 gives the whole variable domain KAGVTQTPRYLIKTRGQQVTLSCSPISGHRSVSWYQQTPGQGLQFLFEYFSETQRNKGNFPGRFSGRQFSNSRSEMNVSTLELGDSALYLCASSPVRGMNTGELFFGEGSRLTVL.